The clone carrying this T cell receptor (beta chain) was recorded a few times. The sample belongs to a study of identifying expanded T cells in peripheral blood. With 7 bases removed from V and 4 bases from J, the gap between germline ends came to 13 bases. The CDR3 extends over 13 amino acids. Germline V gene sequence: CDR1 MNHEY, CDR2 SVGAGI. Using immunoSEQ multiplex PCR, the repertoire was profiled, and TCRdb retains in-frame clones only, with some absent. The repertoire holds approximately 90,000 clones, with about 85% as singletons. The chain combines TRBV6-5 with TRBJ1-2; D remains ambiguous. The specimen sequenced was blood. This sequence was found in a person aged 18 to 69 in good health. CDR3 in amino acids: CASTQGRTYGYTF. As DNA, the CDR3 is TGTGCCAGCACCCAAGGACGGACCTATGGCTACACCTTC.